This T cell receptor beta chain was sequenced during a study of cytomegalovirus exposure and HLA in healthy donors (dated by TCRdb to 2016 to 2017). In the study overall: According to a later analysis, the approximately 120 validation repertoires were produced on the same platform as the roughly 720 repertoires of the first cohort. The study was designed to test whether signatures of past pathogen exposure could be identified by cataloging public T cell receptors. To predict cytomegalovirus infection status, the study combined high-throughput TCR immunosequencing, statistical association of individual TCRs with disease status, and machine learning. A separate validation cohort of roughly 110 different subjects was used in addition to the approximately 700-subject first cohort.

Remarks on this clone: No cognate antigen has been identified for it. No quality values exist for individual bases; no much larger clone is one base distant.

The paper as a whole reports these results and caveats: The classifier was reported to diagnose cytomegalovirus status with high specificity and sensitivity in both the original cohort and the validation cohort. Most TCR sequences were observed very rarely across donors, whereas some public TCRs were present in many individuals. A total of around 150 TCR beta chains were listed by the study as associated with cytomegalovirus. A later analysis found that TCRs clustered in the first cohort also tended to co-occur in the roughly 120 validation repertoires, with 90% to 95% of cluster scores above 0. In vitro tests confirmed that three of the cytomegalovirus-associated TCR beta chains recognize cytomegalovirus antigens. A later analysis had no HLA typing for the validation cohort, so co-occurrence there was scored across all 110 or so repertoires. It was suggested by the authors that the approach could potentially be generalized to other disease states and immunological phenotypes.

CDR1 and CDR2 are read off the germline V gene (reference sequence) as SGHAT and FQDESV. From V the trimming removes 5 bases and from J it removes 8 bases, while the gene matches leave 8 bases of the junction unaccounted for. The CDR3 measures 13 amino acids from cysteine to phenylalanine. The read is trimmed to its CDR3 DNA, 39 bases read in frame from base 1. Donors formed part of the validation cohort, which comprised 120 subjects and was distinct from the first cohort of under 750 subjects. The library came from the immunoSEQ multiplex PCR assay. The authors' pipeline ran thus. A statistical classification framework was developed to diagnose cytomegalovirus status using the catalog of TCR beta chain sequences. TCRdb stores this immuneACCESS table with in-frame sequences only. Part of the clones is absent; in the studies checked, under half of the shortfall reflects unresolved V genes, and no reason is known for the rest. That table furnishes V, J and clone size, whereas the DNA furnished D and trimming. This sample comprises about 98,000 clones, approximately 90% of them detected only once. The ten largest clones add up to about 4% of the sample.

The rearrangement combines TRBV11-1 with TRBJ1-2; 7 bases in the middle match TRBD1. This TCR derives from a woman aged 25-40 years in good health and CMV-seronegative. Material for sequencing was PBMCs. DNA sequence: TGTGCCAGCAGCCCAGCACGAGGGGGCGGCTACACCTTC. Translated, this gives CASSPARGGGYTF.